The next 19 T cell receptor beta chains were all read from a single sample in a study of technical replicates of blood from several donors. Method: immunoSEQ multiplex PCR; TCRdb's copy keeps in-frame clones and lacks some. The table includes under 95,000 clones, just under 95% detected once. Sequenced input: T cells isolated from PBMCs. The receptor set was obtained from a human donor in good health.

This chain joins TRBV2 and TRBJ2-3; the match to TRBD2 covers 7 bases. With 2 bases clipped from V and 3 bases from J, the junction kept 8 bases outside the gene matches. Germline V lookup: CDR1 SNHLY, CDR2 FYNNEI. The CDR3 totals 16 residues. Here the CDR3 reads CASSERAGRRTDTQYF. CDR3 nucleotide sequence: TGTGCCAGCAGTGAACGAGCGGGGAGAAGGACAGATACGCAGTATTTT.

This rearrangement joins TRBV30 to TRBJ1-5, with D unclear. The germline V gene encodes CDR1 GTSNPN and CDR2 SVGIG (reference sequence). The V gene lost 1 base and the J gene lost 0 bases, with 7 bases spanning the gap. CDR3 length equals 14 residues. CDR3 region: CAWSGGYSNQPQHF. The CDR3 DNA reads as TGTGCCTGGAGTGGAGGATATAGCAATCAGCCCCAGCATTTT.

This chain links TRBV2 with TRBJ1-3, with D tentatively TRBD1 (5 bases). The V end was cut by 7 bases, the J end by 0 bases, with 28 bases between. This CDR3 region has 20 residues. The germline V gene encodes CDR1 SNHLY and CDR2 FYNNEI. The CDR3 here is CASTEIVVSWTPDSGNTIYF. The CDR3 DNA reads TGTGCCAGCACCGAAATCGTCGTGAGTTGGACACCAGACTCTGGAAACACCATATATTTT.

This clone is a singleton in its sample. This chain joins TRBV19 and TRBJ1-1, with D possibly being TRBD1 (6 bases). V was shortened by 3 bases and J by 1 base, with 12 bases between the two germline ends. Germline V lookup: CDR1 LNHDA, CDR2 SQIVND (reference sequence). This CDR3 has 15 amino acids. The CDR3 sequence is CASSIGGGANTEAFF. CDR3 in DNA: TGTGCCAGTAGTATTGGAGGGGGGGCGAACACTGAAGCTTTCTTT.

This sequence joins TRBV6-5 and TRBJ1-4; tentative D call: TRBD1 (5 bases). CDR1 is MNHEY and CDR2 is SVGAGI in the germline V gene. This CDR3 has 16 amino acids. Trimming took 2 bases from V and 3 from J, leaving 13 bases between them. The CDR3 DNA is TGTGCCAGCAGTTACGACCCAGGGAATCCTAATGAAAAACTGTTTTTT. Amino acid sequence: CASSYDPGNPNEKLFF.

The rearrangement links TRBV27 to TRBJ1-1; 7 positions match TRBD1. This CDR3 comprises 12 residues. The germline CDR1 and CDR2 sequences are MNHEY and SMNVEV (reference sequence). V was clipped by 8 bases and J by 9 bases; unmatched bases: 9. CDR3 nucleotide sequence: TGTGCCAGCCGGACAGGTCAGGAAAAAGCTTTCTTT. It encodes CASRTGQEKAFF.

J is TRBJ1-1 and V is TRBV27, with a tentative D call TRBD1 (5 bases). In germline, CDR1 is MNHEY, CDR2 SMNVEV (reference sequence). V lost 2 bases and J lost 11, with 21 bases in between. This CDR3 comprises 15 residues. This CDR3 is CASSLARAGLTDAFF. The CDR3 DNA reads TGTGCCAGCAGTTTAGCTCGGGCAGGGCTCACAGACGCTTTCTTT.

This chain links TRBV9 with TRBJ2-3; D perhaps matches TRBD1 (6 bases). The CDR3 totals 15 residues. Germline V gene sequence: CDR1 SGDLS, CDR2 YYNGEE. V lost 3 bases to trimming and J lost 2 bases, with 13 bases between them. The CDR3 coding sequence is TGTGCCAGCAGCGCCCGGGGACACCACACAGATACGCAGTATTTT. Encoded protein: CASSARGHHTDTQYF.

The chain recombines TRBV14 with TRBJ1-1; maybe TRBD1 (6 bases). V was shortened by 4 bases and J by 5 bases, with 17 bases between the two germline ends. The length of the CDR3 is 15 residues. The V gene's germline CDR1 is SGHDN and CDR2 FVKESK. The CDR3 here is CASSLGQRKWTEAFF. The DNA for the CDR3 is TGTGCCAGCAGCCTAGGACAGAGGAAGTGGACTGAAGCTTTCTTT.

The V and J genes are TRBV5-6 and TRBJ2-7, with 11 bases matching TRBD1. Germline CDR1 is SGHDT and CDR2 is YYEEEE. After removal of 4 bases from V and 5 bases from J, the junction contained 11 bases not matched to a gene. There are 16 residues in the CDR3. In DNA, the CDR3 is TGTGCCAGCAGCCCGGGGTCCGGGACAGGGGGTCACGAGCAGTACTTC. Residues: CASSPGSGTGGHEQYF.

The chain is built from TRBV7-9 and TRBJ2-4; 7 positions agree with TRBD1. Germline V CDR1 and CDR2: SEHNR, FQNEAQ (reference sequence). Trimming at V came to 4 bases and at J to 6 bases, leaving 12 bases not matched to a gene. The CDR3 runs 16 residues. CDR3 amino acids: CASSSQQGSSVNIQYF. The CDR3 DNA reads as TGTGCCAGCAGCTCTCAACAGGGGTCAAGTGTAAACATTCAGTACTTC.

This chain joins TRBV10-2 and TRBJ2-1; D is undetermined. V gave up 1 base and J gave up 6 bases, with 4 bases separating them. Germline CDR1 is WSHSY and CDR2 is SAAADI. The CDR3 runs 12 residues. The CDR3, as DNA: TGCGCCAGCAGTGAGTACGGCAATGAGCAGTTCTTC. It translates to CASSEYGNEQFF.

The chain is built from TRBV4-1 and TRBJ1-4; 9 bases agree with TRBD1. The V and J ends lost 0 bases and 6 bases, in that order; junction bases with no gene match: 5. The germline CDR1 and CDR2 sequences are MGHRA and YSYEKL. This CDR3 has 16 amino acids. For the CDR3, the DNA is TGCGCCAGCAGCCAAGATCTTGGGACAGGGTATGAAAAACTGTTTTTT. Its protein is CASSQDLGTGYEKLFF.

The chain carries TRBV5-1 and TRBJ2-7; TRBD1 agrees at 7 bases. Germline V gene sequence: CDR1 SGHRS, CDR2 YFSETQ. Germline trimming cut 4 bases from V and 0 bases from J; bases unmatched to any gene: 7. This CDR3 has 15 residues. DNA for the CDR3: TGCGCCAGCAGCGTGGGACAGACTGCCTCCTACGAGCAGTACTTC. Translating it yields CASSVGQTASYEQYF.

The rearrangement links TRBV9 to TRBJ2-3; 11 bases are a match to TRBD2. The CDR3 covers 18 residues. V gave up 3 bases and J gave up 0 bases; unmatched junction bases: 9. Germline CDR1 is SGDLS and CDR2 is YYNGEE. CDR3 in amino acids: CASSGSGGADQSTDTQYF. DNA of the CDR3: TGTGCCAGCAGCGGTAGCGGGGGGGCCGATCAAAGCACAGATACGCAGTATTTT.

The chain uses TRBV2 and TRBJ2-7; 12 bases fit TRBD2. With 1 base clipped from V and 5 bases from J, the junction kept 3 bases outside the gene matches. Germline assignment: CDR1 SNHLY and CDR2 FYNNEI. This CDR3 spans 15 amino acids. CDR3 in DNA: TGTGCCAGCAGTGAAGGGACTAGCGGGACACACGAGCAGTACTTC. This sequence encodes CASSEGTSGTHEQYF.

In regard to this clone: Other DNA sequences in the sample encode the same CDR3. This chain connects TRBV7-3 to TRBJ1-1; weak D call: TRBD1 (5 bases). Trimming pared 4 bases from V and 1 base from J, leaving 7 bases between. Germline values: CDR1 SGHTA, CDR2 FQGTGA. The CDR3 spans 13 residues. DNA for the CDR3: TGTGCCAGCAGCTCTCAGGGGAACACTGAAGCTTTCTTT. This encodes CASSSQGNTEAFF.

In regard to this clone: A junction end diverges from the germline sequence, so it may reflect a read error. The chain uses TRBV7-7 and TRBJ1-2; perhaps TRBD1 as D (5 bases). Germline V gene data show CDR1 as SSHAT and CDR2 as FNYEAQ (reference sequence). The CDR3 is 15 amino acids. CDR3 sequence (DNA): TGTGCTAGCAGCTCGAAGGGACTGGGTAACTATGGCTACACCTTC. It specifies CASSSKGLGNYGYTF.

The V gene is TRBV16, the J gene TRBJ1-5; D call uncertain. Germline V gene sequence: CDR1 KGHSY, CDR2 FQNENV. Trimming cost V 1 base and J 5 bases, with 24 bases left between them. CDR3 length equals 19 residues. Here the CDR3 DNA reads TGTGCCAGCAGCCAATTGGCCAGAGGGCTCGGAGATACGGATCAGCCCCAGCATTTT. This sequence encodes CASSQLARGLGDTDQPQHF.